The entry below describes one T cell receptor beta chain. Its target is not known. This sample was taken from a study of cytomegalovirus exposure and HLA in healthy donors. The study, taken as a whole, reports: Some TCR beta chains (approximately 180 of them) were listed as cytomegalovirus-associated.

Clones were sequenced by immunoSEQ multiplex PCR, and TCRdb holds only the in-frame ones, with some missing. The table lists over 150,000 clones, approximately 89% of them singletons. After removal of 1 base from V and 7 bases from J, the junction contained 6 bases not matched to a gene. This CDR3 contains 16 residues. Germline V gene sequence: CDR1 SGHVS, CDR2 FQNEAQ. The chain joins TRBV7-8 to TRBJ2-1, with TRBD2 matching over 11 bases. The sample taken for sequencing was PBMCs. The receptor was derived from a man younger than 35 in good health and CMV-seropositive. The CDR3 DNA reads as TGTGCCAGCAGCTTAGGCCCTAGCGGGAGGAGAAATGAGCAGTTCTTC. Translation gives CASSLGPSGRRNEQFF.